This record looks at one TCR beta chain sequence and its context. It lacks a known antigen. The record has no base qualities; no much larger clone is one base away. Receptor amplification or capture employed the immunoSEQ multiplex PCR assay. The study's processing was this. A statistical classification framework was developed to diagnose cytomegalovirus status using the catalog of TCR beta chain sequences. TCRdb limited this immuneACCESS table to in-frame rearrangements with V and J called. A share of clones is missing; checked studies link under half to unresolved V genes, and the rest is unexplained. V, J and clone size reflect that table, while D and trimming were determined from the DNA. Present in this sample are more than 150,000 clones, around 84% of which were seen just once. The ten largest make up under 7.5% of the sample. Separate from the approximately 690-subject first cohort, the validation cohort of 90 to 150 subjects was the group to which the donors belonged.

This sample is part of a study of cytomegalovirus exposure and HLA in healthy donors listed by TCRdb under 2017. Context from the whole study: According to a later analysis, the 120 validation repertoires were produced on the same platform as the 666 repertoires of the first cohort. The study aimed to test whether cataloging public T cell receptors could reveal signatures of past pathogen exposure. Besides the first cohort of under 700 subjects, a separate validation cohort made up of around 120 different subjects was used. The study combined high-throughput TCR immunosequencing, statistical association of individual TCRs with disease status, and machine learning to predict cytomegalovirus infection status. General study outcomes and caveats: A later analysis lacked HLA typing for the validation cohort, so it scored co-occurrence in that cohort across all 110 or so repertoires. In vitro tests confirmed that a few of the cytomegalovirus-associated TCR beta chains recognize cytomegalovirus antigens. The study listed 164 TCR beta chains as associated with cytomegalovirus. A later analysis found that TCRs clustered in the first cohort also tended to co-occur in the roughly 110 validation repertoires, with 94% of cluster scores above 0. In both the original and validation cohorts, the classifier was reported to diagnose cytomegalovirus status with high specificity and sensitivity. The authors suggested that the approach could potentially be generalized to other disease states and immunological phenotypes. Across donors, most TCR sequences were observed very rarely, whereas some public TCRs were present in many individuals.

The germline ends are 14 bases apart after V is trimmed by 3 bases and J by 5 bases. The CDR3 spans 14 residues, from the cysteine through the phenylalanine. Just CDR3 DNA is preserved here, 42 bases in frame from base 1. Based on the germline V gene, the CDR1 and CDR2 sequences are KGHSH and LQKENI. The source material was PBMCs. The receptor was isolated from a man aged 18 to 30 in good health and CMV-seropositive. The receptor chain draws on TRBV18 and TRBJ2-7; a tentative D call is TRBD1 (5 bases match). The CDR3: CASSPNFDSHEQYF. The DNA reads TGTGCCAGCTCACCGAATTTTGACAGCCACGAGCAGTACTTC. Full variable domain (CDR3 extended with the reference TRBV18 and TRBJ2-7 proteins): NAGVMQNPRHLVRRRGQEARLRCSPMKGHSHVYWYRQLPEEGLKFMVYLQKENIIDESGMPKERFSAEFPKEGPSILRIQQVVRGDSAAYFCASSPNFDSHEQYFGPGTRLTVT.